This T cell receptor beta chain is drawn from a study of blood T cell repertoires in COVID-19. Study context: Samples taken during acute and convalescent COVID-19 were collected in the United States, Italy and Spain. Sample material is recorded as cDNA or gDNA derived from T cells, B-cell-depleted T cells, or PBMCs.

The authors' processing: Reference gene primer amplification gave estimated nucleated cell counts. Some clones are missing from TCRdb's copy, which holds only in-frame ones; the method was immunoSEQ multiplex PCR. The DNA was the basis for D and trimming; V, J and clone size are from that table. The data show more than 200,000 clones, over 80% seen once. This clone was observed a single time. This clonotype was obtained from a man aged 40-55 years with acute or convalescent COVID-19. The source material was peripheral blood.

The CDR3 DNA follows: TGTGCCAGCAGCGCAGACGAATGGGGGACAGGGGGCACTGAAGCTTTCTTT. Translated, it gives CASSADEWGTGGTEAFF. V gene TRBV11-2 combines with J gene TRBJ1-1; 11 bases fit TRBD1. Looked up from germline, CDR1 is SGHAT and CDR2 is FQNNGV. The V and J ends lost 5 bases and 4 bases, in that order; junction bases with no gene match: 12. The CDR3 consists of 17 residues.